This T cell receptor beta chain comes out of a study of T cells in Graves' hyperthyroidism and ophthalmopathy. Study outcomes and limitations: Appearing also in blood were most of the thyroid clonotypes expanded above 0.001.

The sample holds many counts of this clonotype. The antigen is undetermined. Amplification of TCR beta CDR3 regions used RNA as the template. A set of HTBI primers served as the primers for a first-round RT-PCR of the TCR CDR3. Via MiXCR, TCRdb re-called the multiplex PCR reads, giving one row per CDR3 protein. Among 280,000 or so distinct CDR3 sequences listed, approximately 14% were seen once. Germline lookup yields CDR1 SNHLY and CDR2 FYNNEI. Trimming removed 11 bases from V and 6 bases from J, with 14 bases in between. This CDR3 has 12 amino acids. Newly diagnosed hyperthyroidism patients aged 18 to 65 years had disease lasting under 2 months. Blood was sampled at initial diagnosis of hyperthyroidism, prior to onset of any ophthalmopathy symptoms.

V gene TRBV2 combines with J gene TRBJ2-1, with D perhaps assigned TRBD1 or TRBD2 (5 bases each). The receptor's source is a woman aged 45-65 years with Graves' hyperthyroidism that later progressed to Graves' ophthalmopathy. Sequencing was performed on blood. Here the CDR3 DNA reads TGTGCCCTGTCTACTAGGGGCAATGAGCAGTTCTTC. Protein sequence: CALSTRGNEQFF.